The rows below give T cell receptor beta chains drawn from one sample of a study of tumor-infiltrating lymphocytes in primary liver carcinoma. MiXCR, applied by TCRdb to the multiplex PCR reads, yields one record per CDR3 protein. The data show 300,000 to 350,000 distinct CDR3 sequences, approximately 65% seen once. Material: peripheral blood. The receptors stem from a man aged 35 to 55 with primary liver carcinoma and hepatitis B virus infection. CDR3s include the opening cysteine and the closing phenylalanine or tryptophan. A D gene is named only where the DNA matches it firmly. A clone size is listed for some rows: how often the clone was seen (once, few, many), or a class if it is expanded.

DNA: TGTGCCAGCAGTCCCACGGGGCGGACTGAAGCTTTCTTT
CDR3: CASSPTGRTEAFF
J: TRBJ1-1
length: 13
D: NA
size: many
V: TRBV6-6

DNA: TGTGCCAGCAGCTTAGACGGAGAGGGTATATACGAGCAGTACTTC
CDR3: CASSLDGEGIYEQYF
J: TRBJ2-7
length: 15
D: NA
size: NA
V: TRBV7-9

DNA: TGCGCCAGCAGACAGAAAGGGGAATACAATGAGCAGTTCTTC
CDR3: CASRQKGEYNEQFF
J: TRBJ2-1
length: 14
D: NA
size: NA
V: TRBV5-4

DNA: TGTGCCAGCAGTTCCTATCCGGGACAGCACTTC
CDR3: CASSSYPGQHF
J: TRBJ2-1
length: 11
D: TRBD1
size: many
V: TRBV12-3/TRBV12-4

DNA: TGTGCCAGCTCAGAGGGGCCCTATAATTCACCCCTCCACTTT
CDR3: CASSEGPYNSPLHF
J: TRBJ1-6
length: 14
D: NA
size: few
V: TRBV28

DNA: TGTGCCAGCAGCTTTAGCGTCGAGCAGTTCTTC
CDR3: CASSFSVEQFF
J: TRBJ2-1
length: 11
D: NA
size: NA
V: TRBV5-4

DNA: TGTGCCAGCTCACCGCCGGGACAGACGACTGAAGCTTTCTTT
CDR3: CASSPPGQTTEAFF
J: TRBJ1-1
length: 14
D: TRBD1
size: NA
V: TRBV18

DNA: TGTGCCAGCAGTTTCTTGGACAGTAACCCCTACGAGCAGTACTTC
CDR3: CASSFLDSNPYEQYF
J: TRBJ2-7
length: 15
D: NA
size: NA
V: TRBV28

DNA: TGCGCCAGCAACCGAGCTGGACACGAGCAGTACTTC
CDR3: CASNRAGHEQYF
J: TRBJ2-7
length: 12
D: NA
size: NA
V: TRBV5-1

DNA: TGTGCCAGCAGTCGGGACTCCCTCTACACAGATGTGCAGTATTTT
CDR3: CASSRDSLYTDVQYF
J: TRBJ2-3
length: 15
D: NA
size: NA
V: TRBV12-3/TRBV12-4

DNA: TGCGCCAGCAGCTTCTTTGGGGCTGGCGATGGCTACACCTTC
CDR3: CASSFFGAGDGYTF
J: TRBJ1-2
length: 14
D: NA
size: NA
V: TRBV5-1

DNA: TGTGCCAGCAGCCACGGGCGAAACACTGTAGCTTTCTTT
CDR3: CASSHGRNTVAFF
J: TRBJ1-1
length: 13
D: NA
size: NA
V: TRBV11-1

DNA: TGTGGCAGCAGCGGACAGGGCCTGAACACTGAAGCTTTCTTC
CDR3: CGSSGQGLNTEAFF
J: TRBJ1-1
length: 14
D: TRBD1
size: NA
V: TRBV11-1

DNA: TGTGCCAGCAGCTTCCTAAAAAACAACAGGGTACGCACAGATACGAAGTATTTT
CDR3: CASSFLKNNRVRTDTKYF
J: TRBJ2-3
length: 18
D: NA
size: NA
V: TRBV11-2

DNA: TGTGCCAACAGCTTCCGGGACCCCTCCTACAAGCAGTACTTC
CDR3: CANSFRDPSYKQYF
J: TRBJ2-7
length: 14
D: NA
size: NA
V: TRBV11-1

DNA: TGCAGCGTTACCCCTGGGACTAGCGGGAGAATGTGGGGTGAGACCCAGTACTTC
CDR3: CSVTPGTSGRMWGETQYF
J: TRBJ2-5
length: 18
D: TRBD2
size: few
V: TRBV29-1

DNA: TGTGCCAGTAACTTGTTTAGGAGTTCCTACAATGAGCAGTTCTTC
CDR3: CASNLFRSSYNEQFF
J: TRBJ2-1
length: 15
D: NA
size: few
V: TRBV11-2

DNA: TGTGCCAGCAGCCCTCGGACAGGAGCCAATTCACCCCTCCACTTT
CDR3: CASSPRTGANSPLHF
J: TRBJ1-6
length: 15
D: TRBD1
size: NA
V: TRBV7-8

DNA: TGTGCCAGCAGCTACTCGGGACTTGGGTACGTGCAGTACTTC
CDR3: CASSYSGLGYVQYF
J: TRBJ2-7
length: 14
D: NA
size: NA
V: TRBV5-4

DNA: TGTGCCAGTAGTATAAGGCGGGAGAAACCCAATGAGCAGTTCTTC
CDR3: CASSIRREKPNEQFF
J: TRBJ2-1
length: 15
D: TRBD2
size: NA
V: TRBV19

DNA: TGTGTCAGCAGTTTAAGTATGGGGGGCTATGGCTACACCTTC
CDR3: CVSSLSMGGYGYTF
J: TRBJ1-2
length: 14
D: NA
size: NA
V: TRBV28

DNA: TGCGCCAGCAGCGTGGACATGGCCATGAACACTGAAGCTTTCTTT
CDR3: CASSVDMAMNTEAFF
J: TRBJ1-1
length: 15
D: NA
size: NA
V: TRBV5-1

DNA: TGTGCCAGCAGTTTAGGGGGGACTCCCCGCAATGAGCAGTTCTTC
CDR3: CASSLGGTPRNEQFF
J: TRBJ2-1
length: 15
D: NA
size: once
V: TRBV11-2

DNA: TGTGCCAGCAGCCCCTATCGCACAGATACGCAGTATTTT
CDR3: CASSPYRTDTQYF
J: TRBJ2-3
length: 13
D: NA
size: few
V: TRBV7-9

DNA: TGTGCCATCAGTTTTTTCAGCGATCAAGAGACCCAGTACTTC
CDR3: CAISFFSDQETQYF
J: TRBJ2-5
length: 14
D: NA
size: NA
V: TRBV28

DNA: TGTGCCAGCTCACTGAGCCAAGCGGGAGTTTTTTCTGGGGCCAACGTCCTGACTTTC
CDR3: CASSLSQAGVFSGANVLTF
J: TRBJ2-6
length: 19
D: TRBD2
size: NA
V: TRBV18

DNA: TGTGCCAGCAGCTCCACGTCAGGGCGCTATGAAAAACTGTTTTTT
CDR3: CASSSTSGRYEKLFF
J: TRBJ1-4
length: 15
D: NA
size: few
V: TRBV6-5